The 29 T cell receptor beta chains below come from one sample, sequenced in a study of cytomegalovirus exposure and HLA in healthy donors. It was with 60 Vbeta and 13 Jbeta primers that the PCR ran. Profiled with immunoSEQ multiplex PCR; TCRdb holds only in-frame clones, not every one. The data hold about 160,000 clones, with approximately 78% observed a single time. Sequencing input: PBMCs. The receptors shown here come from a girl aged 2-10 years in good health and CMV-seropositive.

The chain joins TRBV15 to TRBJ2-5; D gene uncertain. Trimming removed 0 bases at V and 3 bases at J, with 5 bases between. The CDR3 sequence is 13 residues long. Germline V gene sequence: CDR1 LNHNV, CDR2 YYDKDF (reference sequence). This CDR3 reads CATSRDHKETQYF. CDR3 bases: TGTGCCACCAGCAGAGATCACAAAGAGACCCAGTACTTC. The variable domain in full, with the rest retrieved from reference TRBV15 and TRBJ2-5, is DAMVIQNPRYQVTQFGKPVTLSCSQTLNHNVMYWYQQKSSQAPKLLFHYYDKDFNNEADTPDNFQSRRPNTSFCFLDIRSPGLGDTAMYLCATSRDHKETQYFGPGTRLLVL.

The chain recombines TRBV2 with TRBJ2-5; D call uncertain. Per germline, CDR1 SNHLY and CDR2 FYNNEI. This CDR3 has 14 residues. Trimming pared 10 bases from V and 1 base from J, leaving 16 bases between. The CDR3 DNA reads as TGTGCCATCCGAGGTACATTCAGCCAAGAGACCCAGTACTTC. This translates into CAIRGTFSQETQYF.

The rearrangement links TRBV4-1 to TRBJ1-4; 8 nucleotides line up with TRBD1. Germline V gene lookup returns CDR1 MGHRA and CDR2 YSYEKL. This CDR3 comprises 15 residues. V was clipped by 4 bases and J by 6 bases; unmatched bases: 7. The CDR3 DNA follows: TGCGCCAGCAGCCGCCCCAGGGGGCTAGATGAAAAACTGTTTTTT. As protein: CASSRPRGLDEKLFF.

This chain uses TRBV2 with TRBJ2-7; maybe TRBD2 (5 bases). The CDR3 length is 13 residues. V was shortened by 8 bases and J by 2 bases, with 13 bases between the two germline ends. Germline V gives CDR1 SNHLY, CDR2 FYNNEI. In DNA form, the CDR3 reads TGTGCCAGCGGGGTAAGCGGAACCTACGAGCAGTACTTC. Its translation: CASGVSGTYEQYF.

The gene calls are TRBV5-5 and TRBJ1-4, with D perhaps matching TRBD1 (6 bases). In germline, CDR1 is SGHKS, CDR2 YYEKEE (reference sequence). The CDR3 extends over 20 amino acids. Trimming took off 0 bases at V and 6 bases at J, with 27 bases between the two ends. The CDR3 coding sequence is TGTGCCAGCAGCTTGGTAGTATCTCGTCGGTGGGGGACAAAAGATGAAAAACTGTTTTTT. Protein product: CASSLVVSRRWGTKDEKLFF.

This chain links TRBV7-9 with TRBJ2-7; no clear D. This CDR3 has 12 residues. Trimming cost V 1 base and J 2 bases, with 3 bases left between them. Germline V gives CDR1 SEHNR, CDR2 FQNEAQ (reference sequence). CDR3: CASSLGTYEQYF. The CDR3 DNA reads TGTGCCAGCAGCTTAGGTACCTACGAGCAGTACTTC. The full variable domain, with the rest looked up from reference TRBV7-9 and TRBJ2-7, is DTGVSQNPRHKITKRGQNVTFRCDPISEHNRLYWYRQTLGQGPEFLTYFQNEAQLEKSRLLSDRFSAERPKGSFSTLEIQRTEQGDSAMYLCASSLGTYEQYFGPGTRLTVT.

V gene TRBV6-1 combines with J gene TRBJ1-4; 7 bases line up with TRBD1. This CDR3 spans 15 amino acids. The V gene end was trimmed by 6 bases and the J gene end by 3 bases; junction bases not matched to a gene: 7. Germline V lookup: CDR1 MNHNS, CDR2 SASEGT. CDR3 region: CASRDEGAPNEKLFF. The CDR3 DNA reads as TGTGCCAGCAGGGATGAGGGGGCCCCTAATGAAAAACTGTTTTTT.

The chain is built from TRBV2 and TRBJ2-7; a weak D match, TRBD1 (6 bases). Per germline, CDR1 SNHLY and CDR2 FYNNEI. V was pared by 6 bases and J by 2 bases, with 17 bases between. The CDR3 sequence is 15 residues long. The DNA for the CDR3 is TGTGCCAGCAGCGACGACCCGGGACACCCCTACGAGCAGTACTTC. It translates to CASSDDPGHPYEQYF.

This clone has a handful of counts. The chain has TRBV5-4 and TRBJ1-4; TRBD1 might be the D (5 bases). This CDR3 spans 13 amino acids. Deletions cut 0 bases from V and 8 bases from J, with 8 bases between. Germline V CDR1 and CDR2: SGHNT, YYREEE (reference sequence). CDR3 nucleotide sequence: TGTGCCAGCAGCTTGGCCGGGGGGGAAAAACTGTTTTTT. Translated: CASSLAGGEKLFF.

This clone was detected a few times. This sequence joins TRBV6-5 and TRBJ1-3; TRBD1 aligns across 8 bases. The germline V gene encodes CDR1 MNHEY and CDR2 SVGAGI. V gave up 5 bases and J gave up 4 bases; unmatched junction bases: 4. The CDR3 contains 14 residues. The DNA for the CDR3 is TGTGCCAGCAGTCGGACAGGGCCAGGAAACACCATATATTTT. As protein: CASSRTGPGNTIYF.

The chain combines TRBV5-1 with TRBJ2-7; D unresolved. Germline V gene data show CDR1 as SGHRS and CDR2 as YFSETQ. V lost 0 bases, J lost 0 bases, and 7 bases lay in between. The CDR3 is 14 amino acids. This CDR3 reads CASSLAASSYEQYF. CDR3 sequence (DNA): TGCGCCAGCAGCTTGGCCGCGAGCTCCTACGAGCAGTACTTC.

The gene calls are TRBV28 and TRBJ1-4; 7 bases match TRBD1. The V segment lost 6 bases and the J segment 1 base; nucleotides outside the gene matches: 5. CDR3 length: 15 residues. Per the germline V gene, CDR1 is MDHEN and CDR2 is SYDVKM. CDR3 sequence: CASSPQGGTNEKLFF. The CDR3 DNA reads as TGTGCCAGCAGCCCTCAGGGGGGAACTAATGAAAAACTGTTTTTT. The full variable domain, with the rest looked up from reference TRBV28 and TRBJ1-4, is DVKVTQSSRYLVKRTGEKVFLECVQDMDHENMFWYRQDPGLGLRLIYFSYDVKMKEKGDIPEGYSVSREKKERFSLILESASTNQTSMYLCASSPQGGTNEKLFFGSGTQLSVL.

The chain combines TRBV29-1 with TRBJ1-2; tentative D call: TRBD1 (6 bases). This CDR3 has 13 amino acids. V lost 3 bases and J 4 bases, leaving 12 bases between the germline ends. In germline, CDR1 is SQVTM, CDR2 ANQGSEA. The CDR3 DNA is TGCAGCGTTGAGGGAGGGGGGAGCTATGGCTACACCTTC. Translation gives CSVEGGGSYGYTF.

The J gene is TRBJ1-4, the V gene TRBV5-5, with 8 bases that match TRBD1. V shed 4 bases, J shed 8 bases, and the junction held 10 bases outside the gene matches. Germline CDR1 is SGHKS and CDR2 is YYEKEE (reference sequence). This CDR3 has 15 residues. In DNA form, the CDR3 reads TGTGCCAGCAGCCCCGGACAGGGCCGAAGGGAAAAACTGTTTTTT. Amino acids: CASSPGQGRREKLFF.

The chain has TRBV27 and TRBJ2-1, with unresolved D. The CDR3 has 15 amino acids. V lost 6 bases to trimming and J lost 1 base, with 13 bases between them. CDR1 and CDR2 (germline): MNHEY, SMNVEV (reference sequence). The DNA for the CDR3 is TGTGCCAGCAGGTATCTTGCGAGTTCCTACAATGAGCAGTTCTTC. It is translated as CASRYLASSYNEQFF.

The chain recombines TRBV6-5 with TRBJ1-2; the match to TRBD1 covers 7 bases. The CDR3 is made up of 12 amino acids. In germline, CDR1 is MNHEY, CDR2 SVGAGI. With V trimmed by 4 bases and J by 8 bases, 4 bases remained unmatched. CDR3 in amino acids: CASSLTGSGYTF. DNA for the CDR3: TGTGCCAGCAGTTTGACAGGGAGCGGCTACACCTTC.

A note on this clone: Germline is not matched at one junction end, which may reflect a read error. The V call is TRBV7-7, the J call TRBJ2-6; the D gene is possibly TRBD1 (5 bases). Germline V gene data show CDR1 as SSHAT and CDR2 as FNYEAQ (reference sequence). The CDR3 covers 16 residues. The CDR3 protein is CASSLLGAFGANVLTF. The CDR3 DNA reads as TGTGCTAGCAGCTTACTTGGGGCGTTTGGGGCCAACGTCCTGACTTTC. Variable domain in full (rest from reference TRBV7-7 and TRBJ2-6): GAGVSQSPRYKVTKRGQDVTLRCDPISSHATLYWYQQALGQGPEFLTYFNYEAQPDKSGLPSDRFSAERPEGSISTLTIQRTEQRDSAMYRCASSLLGAFGANVLTFGAGSRLTVL.

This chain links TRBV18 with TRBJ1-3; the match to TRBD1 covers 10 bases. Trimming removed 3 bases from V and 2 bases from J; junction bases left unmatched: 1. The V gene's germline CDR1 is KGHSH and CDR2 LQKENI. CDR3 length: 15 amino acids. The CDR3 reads CASSPGTGAGNTIYF. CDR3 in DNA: TGTGCCAGCTCACCTGGGACAGGGGCTGGAAACACCATATATTTT.

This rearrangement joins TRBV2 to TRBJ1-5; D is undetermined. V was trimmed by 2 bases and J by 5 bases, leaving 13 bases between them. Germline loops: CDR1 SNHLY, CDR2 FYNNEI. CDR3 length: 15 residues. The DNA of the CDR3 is TGTGCCAGCAGTGAAAAGGGTAGCGGATATCAGCCCCAGCATTTT. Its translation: CASSEKGSGYQPQHF.

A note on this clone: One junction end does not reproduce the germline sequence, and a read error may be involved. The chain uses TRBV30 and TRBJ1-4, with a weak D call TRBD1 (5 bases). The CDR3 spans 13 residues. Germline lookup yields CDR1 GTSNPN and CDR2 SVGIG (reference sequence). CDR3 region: CAWSVGTNEKLFF. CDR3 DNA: TGTGCCTGGAGCGTTGGGACTAATGAAAAGCTGTTTTTT.

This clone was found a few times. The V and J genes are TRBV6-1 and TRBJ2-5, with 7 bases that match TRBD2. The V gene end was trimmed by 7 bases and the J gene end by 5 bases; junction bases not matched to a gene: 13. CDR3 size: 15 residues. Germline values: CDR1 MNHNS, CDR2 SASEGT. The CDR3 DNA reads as TGTGCCAGCACCATAATGGGAGCGGGATCCGAGACCCAGTACTTC. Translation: CASTIMGAGSETQYF.

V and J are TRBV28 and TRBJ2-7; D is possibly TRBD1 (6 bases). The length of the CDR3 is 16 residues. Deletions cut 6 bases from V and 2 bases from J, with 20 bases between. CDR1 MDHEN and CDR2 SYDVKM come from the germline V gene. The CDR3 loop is CASSHPTQGAAYEQYF. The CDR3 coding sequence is TGTGCCAGCAGCCATCCTACACAGGGCGCAGCCTACGAGCAGTACTTC.

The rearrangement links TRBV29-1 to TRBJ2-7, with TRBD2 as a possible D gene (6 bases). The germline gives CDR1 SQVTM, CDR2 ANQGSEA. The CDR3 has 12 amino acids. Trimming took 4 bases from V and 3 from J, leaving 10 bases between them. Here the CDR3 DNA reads TGCAGCGTTGTGGGAGGTGACTACGAGCAGTACTTC. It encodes CSVVGGDYEQYF.

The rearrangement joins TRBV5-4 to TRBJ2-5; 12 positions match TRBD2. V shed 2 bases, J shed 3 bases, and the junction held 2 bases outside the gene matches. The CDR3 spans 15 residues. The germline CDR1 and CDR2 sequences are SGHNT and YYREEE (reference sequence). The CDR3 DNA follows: TGTGCCAGCAGCTTCGGACTAGCGGGAAAAGAGACCCAGTACTTC. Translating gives CASSFGLAGKETQYF.

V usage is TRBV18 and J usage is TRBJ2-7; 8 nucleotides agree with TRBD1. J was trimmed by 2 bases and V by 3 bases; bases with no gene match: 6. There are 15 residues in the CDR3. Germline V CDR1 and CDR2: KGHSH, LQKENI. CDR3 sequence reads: CASSPNRGTPYEQYF. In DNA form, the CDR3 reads TGTGCCAGCTCACCGAACAGGGGGACCCCCTACGAGCAGTACTTC.

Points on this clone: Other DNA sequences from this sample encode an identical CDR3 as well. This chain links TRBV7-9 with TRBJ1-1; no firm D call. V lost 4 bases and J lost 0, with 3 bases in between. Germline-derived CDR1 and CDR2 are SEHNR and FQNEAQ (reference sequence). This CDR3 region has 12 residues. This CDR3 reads CASSYMNTEAFF. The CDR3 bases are TGTGCCAGCAGCTATATGAACACTGAAGCTTTCTTT. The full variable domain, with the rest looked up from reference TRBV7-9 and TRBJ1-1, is DTGVSQNPRHKITKRGQNVTFRCDPISEHNRLYWYRQTLGQGPEFLTYFQNEAQLEKSRLLSDRFSAERPKGSFSTLEIQRTEQGDSAMYLCASSYMNTEAFFGQGTRLTVV.

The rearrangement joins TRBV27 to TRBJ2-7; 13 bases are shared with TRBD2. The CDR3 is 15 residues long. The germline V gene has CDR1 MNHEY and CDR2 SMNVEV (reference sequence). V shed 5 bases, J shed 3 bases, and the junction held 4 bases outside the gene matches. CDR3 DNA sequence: TGTGCCAGCAGTCCGGGACTAGCGGGATTCTACGAGCAGTACTTC. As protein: CASSPGLAGFYEQYF.

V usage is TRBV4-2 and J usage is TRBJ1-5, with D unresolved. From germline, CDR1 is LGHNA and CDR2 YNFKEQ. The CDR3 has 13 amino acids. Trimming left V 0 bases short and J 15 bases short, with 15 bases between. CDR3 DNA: TGTGCCAGCAGCCAAGATACGGGTCCGTGGCTGCATTTT. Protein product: CASSQDTGPWLHF.

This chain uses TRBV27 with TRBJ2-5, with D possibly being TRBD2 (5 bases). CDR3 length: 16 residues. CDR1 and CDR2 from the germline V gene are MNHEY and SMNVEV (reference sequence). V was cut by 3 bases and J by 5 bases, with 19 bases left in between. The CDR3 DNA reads TGTGCCAGCAGTTTGCGTTATCGGCGGGTTGGCGAGACCCAGTACTTC. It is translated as CASSLRYRRVGETQYF.